This note documents a single T cell receptor gamma chain sequence. This entry comes from a study of gamma delta lymphoproliferative disorders and STAT genes. The overall study: The EuroClonality-NGS protocol was used to prepare delta libraries.

TCRdb ran CATT on the multiplex PCR reads. This repertoire shows under 2,500 gamma-chain clones, 10% found once; its top ten account for 60%. PBMCs from patients and controls supplied the genomic DNA for sequencing. Germline V gives CDR1 VENAVY, CDR2 YDSYNSRV. Trimming at V came to 4 bases and at J to 0 bases, leaving 6 bases not matched to a gene. The CDR3 has 14 residues. The chain couples TRGV8 to TRGJ1 or TRGJ2. Here the J gene was assigned by germline matching of the DNA, as TCRdb has none. Sequencing input: blood. This receptor was identified in a human donor with gamma-delta T-cell large granular lymphocyte leukemia. CDR3 coding DNA: TGTGCCACCTGGGACTGGTGGAATTATTATAAGAAACTCTTT. Translation: CATWDWWNYYKKLF.